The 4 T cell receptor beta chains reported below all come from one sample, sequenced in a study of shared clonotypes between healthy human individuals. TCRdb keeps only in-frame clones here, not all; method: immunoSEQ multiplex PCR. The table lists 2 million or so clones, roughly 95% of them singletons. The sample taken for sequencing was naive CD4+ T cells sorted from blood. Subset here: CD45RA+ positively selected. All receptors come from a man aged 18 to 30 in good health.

Written as DNA, the CDR3 is TGTGCCAGCAGCGTAGGAAACGATAATGAAAAACTGTTTTTT. Protein product: CASSVGNDNEKLFF. The rearrangement joins TRBV9 to TRBJ1-4; no clear D gene. Germline assignment: CDR1 SGDLS and CDR2 YYNGEE. V was pared by 0 bases and J by 4 bases, with 7 bases between. The CDR3 has 14 residues.

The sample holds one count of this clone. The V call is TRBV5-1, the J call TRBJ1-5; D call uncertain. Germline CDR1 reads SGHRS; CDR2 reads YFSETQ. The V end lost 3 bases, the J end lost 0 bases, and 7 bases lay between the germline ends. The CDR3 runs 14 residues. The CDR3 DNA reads TGCGCCAGCAGCTCCGGAGTTAGCAATCAGCCCCAGCATTTT. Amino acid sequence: CASSSGVSNQPQHF.

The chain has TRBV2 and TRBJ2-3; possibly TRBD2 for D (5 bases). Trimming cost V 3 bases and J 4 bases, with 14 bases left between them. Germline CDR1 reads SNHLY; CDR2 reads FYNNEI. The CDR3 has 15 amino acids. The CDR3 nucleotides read TGTGCCAGCAGTGACGTAGGTAGCGTGGCAGATACGCAGTATTTT. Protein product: CASSDVGSVADTQYF.

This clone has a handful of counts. The CDR3 protein is CASSSHRGQSNQPQHF. CDR3 DNA sequence: TGTGCCAGTAGTTCGCACAGGGGGCAGAGCAATCAGCCCCAGCATTTT. The J gene is TRBJ1-5, the V gene TRBV19; 9 bases are a match to TRBD1. V lost 5 bases to trimming and J lost 1 base; unmatched junction nucleotides: 6. CDR3 length: 16 residues. In germline, CDR1 is LNHDA, CDR2 SQIVND (reference sequence).